Listed below are T cell receptor beta chains from one sample, sequenced in a study of CD8+CD57+ T cells in acquired aplastic anemia. TCRdb used MiXCR to reprocess the reads, holding one entry per CDR3 protein. This table holds about 120,000 distinct CDR3 sequences, 58% found once. Specimen: sorted CD4+, CD8+, or CD8+CD57+ T cells (not recorded which) from PBMCs. The receptors stem from a human donor with aplastic anemia. The CDR3 runs from the conserved cysteine through the conserved F or W. Fields, in order: clone size, D gene, J gene, V gene, CDR3 protein, CDR3 DNA. D genes are given only for firm matches. Rows may omit the clone size; those that give it use once, few, many or a size class.

. . TRBJ2-7 TRBV2 CASSSDSSGSYEQYF TGTGCCAGCAGTTCGGATAGTTCTGGGTCCTACGAGCAGTACTTC
. . TRBJ1-6 TRBV10-3 CAIKGRDNSPLHF TGTGCCATCAAAGGCAGGGATAATTCACCCCTCCACTTT
. . TRBJ2-7 TRBV7-9 CASSLTTDYEQYF TGTGCCAGCAGCTTAACGACAGACTACGAGCAGTACTTC
. . TRBJ1-1 TRBV5-1 CATNTEAFF TGCGCCACTAACACTGAAGCTTTCTTT
. . TRBJ2-5 TRBV5-1 CASSRTQETQYF TGCGCCAGCAGCCGTACTCAAGAGACCCAGTACTTC
. TRBD1 TRBJ1-6 TRBV10-2 CASDRDRGSPLHF TGCGCCAGCGACCGGGACAGGGGGTCACCCCTCCACTTT
. . TRBJ1-1 TRBV20-1 CSARLTGSEAFF TGCAGTGCTAGGCTCACAGGGTCTGAAGCTTTCTTT
. . TRBJ1-2 TRBV29-1 CSAPTGAYGYTF TGCAGCGCACCGACAGGAGCCTATGGCTACACCTTC
. . TRBJ1-2 TRBV28 CASYLLGDRYGYTF TGTGCCAGCTATTTACTCGGGGACCGATATGGCTACACCTTC
. . TRBJ1-2 TRBV7-9 CASSLGGSGGYTF TGTGCCAGCAGCTTGGGGGGATCGGGTGGCTACACCTTC
. . TRBJ1-2 TRBV24-1 CATSDNGWYGYTF TGTGCCACCAGTGATAACGGGTGGTATGGCTACACCTTC
. . TRBJ1-1 TRBV2 CASSDWGNTEAFF TGTGCCAGCAGTGATTGGGGGAACACTGAAGCTTTCTTT
. TRBD1 TRBJ2-5 TRBV7-8 CASSFAAGGAGETQYF TGTGCCAGCAGCTTCGCGGCAGGGGGCGCGGGGGAGACCCAGTACTTC
once . TRBJ1-1 TRBV19 CATPLGGGTEAFF TGTGCCACCCCACTGGGGGGGGGGACTGAAGCTTTCTTT
few . TRBJ2-7 TRBV25-1 CASSESGGVAYEQYF TGTGCCAGCAGTGAATCCGGCGGAGTGGCCTACGAGCAGTACTTC
many . TRBJ1-2 TRBV2 CASSEVAAASLLANYGYTF TGTGCCAGCAGTGAAGTGGCGGCTGCCAGCCTACTAGCTAACTATGGCTACACCTTC
. . TRBJ1-5 TRBV20-1 CSASRGLNQPQHF TGCAGTGCTAGTCGAGGGCTCAATCAGCCCCAGCATTTT
. . TRBJ2-7 TRBV20-1 CSASGAGRGSYEQYF TGCAGTGCTTCCGGGGCGGGCAGGGGCTCCTACGAGCAGTACTTC
many TRBD2 TRBJ2-1 TRBV2 CASRFRGGEQNEQFF TGTGCCAGCAGGTTTCGCGGGGGGGAGCAAAATGAGCAGTTCTTC
few . TRBJ2-3 TRBV10-3 CAIRGAFSTDTQYF TGTGCCATCCGGGGGGCCTTCAGCACAGATACGCAGTATTTT
. TRBD2 TRBJ2-1 TRBV20-1 CSADGRYSAGGPYNEQFF TGCAGTGCTGATGGGCGGTACTCGGCGGGAGGGCCGTACAATGAGCAGTTCTTC
. . TRBJ1-1 TRBV29-1 CSVETNTEAFF TGCAGCGTTGAGACGAACACTGAAGCTTTCTTT
. . TRBJ2-2 TRBV3-1 CASSQVGELFF TGTGCCAGCAGCCAGGTCGGGGAGCTGTTTTTT
. . TRBJ2-5 TRBV11-3 CASSADEETQYF TGTGCCAGCAGCGCCGACGAAGAGACCCAGTACTTC
. . TRBJ2-4 TRBV9 CASSVRQGGIQYF TGTGCCAGCAGCGTTCGACAGGGAGGCATTCAGTACTTC
. TRBD1 TRBJ1-4 TRBV10-3 CAISDRDRAGEKLFF TGTGCCATCAGTGATAGGGACAGGGCGGGTGAAAAACTGTTTTTT
. . TRBJ2-7 TRBV12-3/TRBV12-4 CASSLDEQYF TGCGCCAGCAGCTTGGACGAGCAGTACTTC
. TRBD2 TRBJ2-5 TRBV20-1 CSAESGGAGETQYF TGCAGTGCTGAAAGCGGGGGGGCCGGGGAGACCCAGTACTTC
. . TRBJ1-1 TRBV2 CASSTGQNTEAFF TGTGCCAGCAGTACGGGACAGAACACTGAAGCTTTCTTT
. TRBD1 TRBJ2-2 TRBV6-4 CASRDRGTTGEPFF TGTGCCAGCCGGGACAGGGGAACTACCGGGGAGCCGTTTTTT
. TRBD1 TRBJ1-2 TRBV29-1 CSVGTDEGWGGYTF TGCAGCGTCGGGACAGACGAGGGGTGGGGTGGCTACACCTTC
. TRBD2 TRBJ2-3 TRBV10-3 CATSASGRAADTQYF TGTGCCACTTCGGCTAGCGGGAGGGCCGCAGATACGCAGTATTTT
. TRBD2 TRBJ2-1 TRBV12-3/TRBV12-4 CASSLRASGGHNEQFF TGTGCCAGCAGCCTGAGGGCTAGCGGGGGACACAATGAGCAGTTCTTC
. TRBD1 TRBJ2-2 TRBV19 CASRTGNTGELFF TGTGCCAGCCGGACAGGGAACACCGGGGAGCTGTTTTTT
few TRBD2 TRBJ2-3 TRBV24-1 CATSVTGGDTQYF TGTGCCACCAGTGTAACGGGAGGAGATACGCAGTATTTT
many TRBD1 TRBJ1-2 TRBV6-1 CASSGQGGGYTF TGTGCCAGCAGTGGACAGGGTGGAGGCTACACCTTC
. . TRBJ1-5 TRBV27 CASSFAGVNQPQHF TGTGCCAGCAGTTTCGCAGGGGTCAATCAGCCCCAGCATTTT
. . TRBJ2-7 TRBV20-1 CSARVRISYEQYF TGCAGTGCTAGAGTCCGGATCTCCTACGAGCAGTACTTC
. . TRBJ2-7 TRBV4-1 CASSSGGGSGPGEQYF TGCGCCAGCAGCTCCGGGGGCGGGAGTGGGCCCGGCGAGCAGTACTTC
. . TRBJ1-1 TRBV7-9 CASLNRDTVAFF TGTGCCAGCCTGAACAGGGACACTGTAGCTTTCTTT
few TRBD1 TRBJ2-7 TRBV30 CAWSVTGGGYEQYF TGTGCCTGGAGTGTCACAGGGGGCGGCTACGAGCAGTACTTC
. TRBD2 TRBJ2-3 TRBV20-1 CSLSGTSTDTQYF TGCAGCTTAAGCGGGACTAGCACAGATACGCAGTATTTT
. . TRBJ1-1 TRBV10-1 CASTDTLARAEAFF TGCGCCAGCACCGATACCCTAGCCAGGGCTGAAGCTTTCTTT
. . TRBJ1-5 TRBV2 CASSKTASIYQHF TGTGCCAGCAGTAAAACAGCTTCAATCTACCAGCATTTT
few . TRBJ1-2 TRBV29-1 CSVVVSETGGYTF TGCAGCGTTGTGGTCAGCGAGACGGGGGGCTACACCTTC
. . TRBJ1-5 TRBV2 CASSLGRGSNQPQHF TGTGCCAGCAGTCTCGGACGCGGTAGCAATCAGCCCCAGCATTTT
. TRBD1 TRBJ1-2 TRBV24-1 CATSPGQGATYYGYTF TGTGCCACCAGTCCGGGACAGGGGGCGACTTACTATGGCTACACCTTC
few TRBD2 TRBJ2-1 TRBV2 CASSPGTSGPNEQFF TGTGCCAGCAGTCCCGGGACTAGCGGACCGAATGAGCAGTTCTTC